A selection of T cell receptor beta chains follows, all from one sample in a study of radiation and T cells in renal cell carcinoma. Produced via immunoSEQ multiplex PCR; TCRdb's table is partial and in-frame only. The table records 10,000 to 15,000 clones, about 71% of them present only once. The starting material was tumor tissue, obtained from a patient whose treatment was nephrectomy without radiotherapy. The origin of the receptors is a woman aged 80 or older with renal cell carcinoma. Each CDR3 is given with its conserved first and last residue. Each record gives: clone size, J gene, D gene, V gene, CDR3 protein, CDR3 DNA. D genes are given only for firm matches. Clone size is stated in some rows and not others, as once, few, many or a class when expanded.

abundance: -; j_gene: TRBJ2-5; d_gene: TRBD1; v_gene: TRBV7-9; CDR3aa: CASSLLTGGETQYF; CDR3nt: TGTGCCAGCAGCCTCCTGACAGGGGGTGAGACCCAGTACTTC
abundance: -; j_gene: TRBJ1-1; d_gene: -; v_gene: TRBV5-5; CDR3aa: CASSWNGNTEAFF; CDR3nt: TGTGCCAGCAGCTGGAACGGGAACACTGAAGCTTTCTTT
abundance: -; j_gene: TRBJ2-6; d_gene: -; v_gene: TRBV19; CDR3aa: CASSPQGDVLTF; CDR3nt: TGTGCCAGTAGTCCACAGGGAGACGTCCTGACTTTC
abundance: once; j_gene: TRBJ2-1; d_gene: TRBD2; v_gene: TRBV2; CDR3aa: CASNIGPSGGNEQFF; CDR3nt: TGTGCCAGCAACATAGGCCCTAGCGGGGGGAATGAGCAGTTCTTC
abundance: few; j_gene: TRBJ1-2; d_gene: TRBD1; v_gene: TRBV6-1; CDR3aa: CASRAYSGGGYGYTF; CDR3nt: TGTGCCAGCAGGGCTTATTCAGGGGGCGGGTATGGCTACACCTTC
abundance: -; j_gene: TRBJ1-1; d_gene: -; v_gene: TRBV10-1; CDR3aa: CASSQDLNTEAFF; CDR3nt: TGCGCCAGCAGTCAGGATCTGAACACTGAAGCTTTCTTT
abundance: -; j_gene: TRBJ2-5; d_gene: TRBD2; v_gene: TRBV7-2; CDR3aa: CASSRAGVETQYF; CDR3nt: TGTGCCAGCAGTAGGGCGGGGGTAGAGACCCAGTACTTC
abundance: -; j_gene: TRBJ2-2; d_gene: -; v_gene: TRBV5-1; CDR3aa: CASSLMGDTNTGELFF; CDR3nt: TGCGCCAGCAGCCTGATGGGGGATACGAACACCGGGGAGCTGTTTTTT
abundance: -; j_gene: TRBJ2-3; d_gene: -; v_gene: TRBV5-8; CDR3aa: CASSRTGVKDTQYF; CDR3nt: TGTGCCAGCAGCAGAACGGGGGTGAAAGATACGCAGTATTTT
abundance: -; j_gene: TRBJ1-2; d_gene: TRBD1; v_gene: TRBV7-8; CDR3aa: CASSLEETGFAGYTF; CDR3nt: TGTGCCAGCAGCTTAGAGGAGACAGGGTTCGCTGGCTACACCTTC
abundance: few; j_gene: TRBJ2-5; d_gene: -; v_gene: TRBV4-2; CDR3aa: CASSQDGRVPHQETQYF; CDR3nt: TGTGCCAGCAGCCAAGATGGAAGGGTACCTCACCAAGAGACCCAGTACTTC
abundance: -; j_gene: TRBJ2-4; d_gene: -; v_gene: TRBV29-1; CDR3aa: CSVEWQGLGIQYF; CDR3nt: TGCAGCGTTGAGTGGCAGGGGTTAGGCATTCAGTACTTC
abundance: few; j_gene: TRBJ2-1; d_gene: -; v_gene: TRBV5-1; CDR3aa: CASSLGTGEDNEQFF; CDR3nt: TGCGCCAGCAGCTTGGGGACGGGGGAAGACAATGAGCAGTTCTTC
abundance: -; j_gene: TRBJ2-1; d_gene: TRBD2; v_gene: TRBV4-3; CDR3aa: CASSQDQVRGGGDEQFF; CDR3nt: TGCGCCAGCAGCCAAGATCAGGTCCGAGGCGGGGGGGATGAGCAGTTCTTC
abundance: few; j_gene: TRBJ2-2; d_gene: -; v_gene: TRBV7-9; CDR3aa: CASSYQNWRELFF; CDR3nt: TGTGCCAGCAGCTACCAAAACTGGCGGGAGCTGTTTTTT